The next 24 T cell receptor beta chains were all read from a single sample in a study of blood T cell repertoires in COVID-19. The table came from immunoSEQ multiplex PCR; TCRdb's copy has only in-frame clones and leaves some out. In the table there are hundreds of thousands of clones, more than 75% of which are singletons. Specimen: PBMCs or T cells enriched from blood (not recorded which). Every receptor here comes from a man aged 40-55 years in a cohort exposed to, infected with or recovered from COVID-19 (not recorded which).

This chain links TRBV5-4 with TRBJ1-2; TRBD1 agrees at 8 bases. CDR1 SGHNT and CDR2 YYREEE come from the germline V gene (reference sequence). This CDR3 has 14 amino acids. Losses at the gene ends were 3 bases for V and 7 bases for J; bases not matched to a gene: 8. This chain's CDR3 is CASSYPGQAGGYTF. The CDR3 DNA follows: TGTGCCAGCAGCTATCCGGGACAGGCCGGTGGCTACACCTTC.

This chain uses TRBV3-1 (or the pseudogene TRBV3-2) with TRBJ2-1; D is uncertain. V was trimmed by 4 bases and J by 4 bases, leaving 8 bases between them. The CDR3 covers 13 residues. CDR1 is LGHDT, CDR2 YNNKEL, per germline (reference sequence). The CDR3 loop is CASSPQVYNEQFF. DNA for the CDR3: TGTGCCAGCAGCCCCCAGGTATACAATGAGCAGTTCTTC.

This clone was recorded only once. CDR3 in amino acids: CAWSGKTGLRSGANVLTF. The CDR3 region has the DNA TGTGCCTGGAGTGGAAAGACAGGGTTGCGCTCTGGGGCCAACGTCCTGACTTTC. The chain uses TRBV30 and TRBJ2-6, with 7 nucleotides matching TRBD1. V dropped 1 base and J dropped 0; count of bases not matched to a gene: 9. CDR3 length: 18 residues. The germline gives CDR1 GTSNPN, CDR2 SVGIG (reference sequence).

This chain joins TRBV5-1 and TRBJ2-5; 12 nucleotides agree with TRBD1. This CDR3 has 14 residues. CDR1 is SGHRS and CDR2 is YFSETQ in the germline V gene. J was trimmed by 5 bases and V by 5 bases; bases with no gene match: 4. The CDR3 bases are TGCGCCAGCAGACGGGGACAGGGGGCTGAGACCCAGTACTTC. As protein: CASRRGQGAETQYF.

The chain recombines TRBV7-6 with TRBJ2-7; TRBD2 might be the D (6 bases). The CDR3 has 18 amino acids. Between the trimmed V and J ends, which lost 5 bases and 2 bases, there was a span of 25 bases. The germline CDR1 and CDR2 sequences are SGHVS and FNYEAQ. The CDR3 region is CASSPTWGRDSPPYEQYF. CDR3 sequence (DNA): TGTGCCAGCAGCCCAACGTGGGGCCGGGACTCGCCTCCCTACGAGCAGTACTTC.

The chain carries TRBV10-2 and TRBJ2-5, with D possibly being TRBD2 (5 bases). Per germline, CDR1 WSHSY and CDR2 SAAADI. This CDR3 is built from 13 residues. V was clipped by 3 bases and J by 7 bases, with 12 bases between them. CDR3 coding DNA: TGCGCCAGCAGTGACCCCGCCCGGGGGACCCAGTACTTC. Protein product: CASSDPARGTQYF.

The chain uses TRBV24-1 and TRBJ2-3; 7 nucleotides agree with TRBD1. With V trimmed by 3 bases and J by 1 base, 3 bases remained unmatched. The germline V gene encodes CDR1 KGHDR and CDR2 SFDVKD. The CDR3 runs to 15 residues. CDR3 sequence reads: CATSDKGGGTDTQYF. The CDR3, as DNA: TGTGCCACCAGTGATAAAGGGGGCGGCACAGATACGCAGTATTTT.

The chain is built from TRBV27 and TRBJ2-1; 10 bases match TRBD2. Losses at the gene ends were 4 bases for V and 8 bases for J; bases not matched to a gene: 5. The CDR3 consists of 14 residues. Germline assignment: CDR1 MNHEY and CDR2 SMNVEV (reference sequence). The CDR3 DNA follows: TGTGCCAGCAGTTCTAGCGGGAGCGGGGATGAGCAGTTCTTC. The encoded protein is CASSSSGSGDEQFF.

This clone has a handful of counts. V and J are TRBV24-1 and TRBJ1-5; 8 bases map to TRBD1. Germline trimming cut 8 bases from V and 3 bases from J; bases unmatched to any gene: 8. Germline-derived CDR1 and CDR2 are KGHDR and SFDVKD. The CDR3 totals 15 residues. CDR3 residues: CATKRAGGLNQPQHF. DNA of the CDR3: TGTGCCACCAAACGGGCAGGGGGCCTCAATCAGCCCCAGCATTTT.

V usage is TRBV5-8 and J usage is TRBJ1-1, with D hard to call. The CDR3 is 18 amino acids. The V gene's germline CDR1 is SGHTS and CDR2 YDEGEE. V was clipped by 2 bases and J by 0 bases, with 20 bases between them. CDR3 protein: CASSFWRVSNSMNTEAFF. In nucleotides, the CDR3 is TGTGCCAGCAGCTTTTGGCGGGTTTCTAACTCCATGAACACTGAAGCTTTCTTT. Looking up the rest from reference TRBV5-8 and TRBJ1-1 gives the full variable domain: EAGVTQSPTHLIKTRGQQATLRCSPISGHTSVYWYQQALGLGLQFLLWYDEGEERNRGNFPPRFSGRQFPNYSSELNVNALELEDSALYLCASSFWRVSNSMNTEAFFGQGTRLTVV.

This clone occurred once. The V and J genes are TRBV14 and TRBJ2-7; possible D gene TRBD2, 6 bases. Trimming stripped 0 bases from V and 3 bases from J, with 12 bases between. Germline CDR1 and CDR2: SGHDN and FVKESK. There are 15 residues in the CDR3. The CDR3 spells CASSQDYGSGYEQYF. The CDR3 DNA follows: TGTGCCAGCAGCCAAGATTACGGGAGCGGCTACGAGCAGTACTTC.

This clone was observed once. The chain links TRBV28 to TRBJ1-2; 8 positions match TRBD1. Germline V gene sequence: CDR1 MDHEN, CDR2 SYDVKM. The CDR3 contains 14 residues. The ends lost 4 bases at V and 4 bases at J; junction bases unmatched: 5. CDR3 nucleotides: TGTGCCAGCAGTTCGCCGGGACAGGCCTATGGCTACACCTTC. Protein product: CASSSPGQAYGYTF.

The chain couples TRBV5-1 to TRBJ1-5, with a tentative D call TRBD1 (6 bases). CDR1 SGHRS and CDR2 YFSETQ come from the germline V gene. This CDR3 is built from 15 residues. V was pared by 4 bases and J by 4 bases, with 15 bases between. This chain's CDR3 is CASSVTGLYNQPQHF. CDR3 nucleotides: TGCGCCAGCAGCGTTACAGGGCTTTATAATCAGCCCCAGCATTTT.

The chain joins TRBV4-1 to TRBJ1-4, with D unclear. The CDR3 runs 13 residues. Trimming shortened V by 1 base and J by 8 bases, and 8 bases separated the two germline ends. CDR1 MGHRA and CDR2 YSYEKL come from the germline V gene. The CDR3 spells CASSQVTGEKLFF. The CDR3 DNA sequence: TGCGCCAGCAGCCAAGTAACGGGGGAAAAACTGTTTTTT.

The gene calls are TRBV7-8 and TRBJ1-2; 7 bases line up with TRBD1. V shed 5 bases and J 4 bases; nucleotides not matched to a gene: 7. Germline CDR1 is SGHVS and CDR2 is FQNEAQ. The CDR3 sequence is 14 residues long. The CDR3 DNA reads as TGTGCCAGCAGCAATACAGGGGTAACCTATGGCTACACCTTC. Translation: CASSNTGVTYGYTF.

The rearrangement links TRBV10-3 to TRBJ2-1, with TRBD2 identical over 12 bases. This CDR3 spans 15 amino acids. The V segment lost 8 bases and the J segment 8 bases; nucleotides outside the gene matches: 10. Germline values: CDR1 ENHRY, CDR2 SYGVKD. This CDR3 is CAIAQTSGSADEQFF. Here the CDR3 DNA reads TGTGCCATCGCCCAGACTAGCGGGAGTGCGGATGAGCAGTTCTTC.

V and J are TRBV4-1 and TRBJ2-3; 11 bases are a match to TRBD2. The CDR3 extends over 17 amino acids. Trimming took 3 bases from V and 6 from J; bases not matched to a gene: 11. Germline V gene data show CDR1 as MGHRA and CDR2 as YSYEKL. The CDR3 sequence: CASSQNSGRASTDTQYF. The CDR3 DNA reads TGCGCCAGCAGCCAGAATAGCGGGAGGGCCTCGACGGATACGCAGTATTTT.

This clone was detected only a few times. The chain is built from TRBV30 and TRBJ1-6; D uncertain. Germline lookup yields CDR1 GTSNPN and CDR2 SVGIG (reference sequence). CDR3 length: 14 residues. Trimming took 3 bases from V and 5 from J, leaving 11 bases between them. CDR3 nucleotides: TGTGCCTGGAGGCAGTTAAAGAATAATTCACCCCTCCACTTT. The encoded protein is CAWRQLKNNSPLHF.

CDR3 protein: CASSQDPILAANTGELFF. CDR3 DNA sequence: TGTGCCAGCAGCCAAGATCCGATACTAGCCGCGAACACCGGGGAGCTGTTTTTT. The V call is TRBV4-2, the J call TRBJ2-2, with D possibly TRBD2 on 6 matching bases. The CDR3 runs to 18 residues. The germline V and J ends were trimmed by 0 bases and 0 bases, with 14 bases remaining between them. The germline V gene encodes CDR1 LGHNA and CDR2 YNFKEQ.

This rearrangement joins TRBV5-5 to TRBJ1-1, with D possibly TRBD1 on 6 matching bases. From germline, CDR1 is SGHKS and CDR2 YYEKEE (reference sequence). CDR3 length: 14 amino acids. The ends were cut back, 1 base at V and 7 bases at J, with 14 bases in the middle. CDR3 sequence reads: CASSLWATTGEAFF. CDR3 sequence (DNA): TGTGCCAGCAGCTTGTGGGCCACGACAGGTGAAGCTTTCTTT.

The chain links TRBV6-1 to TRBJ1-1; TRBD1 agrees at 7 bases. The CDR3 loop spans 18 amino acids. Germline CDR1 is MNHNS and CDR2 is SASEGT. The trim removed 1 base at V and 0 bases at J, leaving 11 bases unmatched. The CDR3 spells CASSEGDRAFDMNTEAFF. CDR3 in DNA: TGTGCCAGCAGTGAAGGTGACAGGGCTTTCGATATGAACACTGAAGCTTTCTTT.

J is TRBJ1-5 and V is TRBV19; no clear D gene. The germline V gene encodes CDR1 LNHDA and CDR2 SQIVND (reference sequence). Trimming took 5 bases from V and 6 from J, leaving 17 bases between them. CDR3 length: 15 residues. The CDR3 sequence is CASSLRREIGQPQHF. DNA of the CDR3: TGTGCCAGTAGTCTAAGGAGGGAGATAGGTCAGCCCCAGCATTTT.

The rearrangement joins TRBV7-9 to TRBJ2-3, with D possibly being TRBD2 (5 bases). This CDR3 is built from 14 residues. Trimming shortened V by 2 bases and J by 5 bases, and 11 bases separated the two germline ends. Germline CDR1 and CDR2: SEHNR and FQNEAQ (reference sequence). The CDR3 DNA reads TGTGCCAGCAGCTTACTAGCCCGGGGAGATACGCAGTATTTT. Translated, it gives CASSLLARGDTQYF.

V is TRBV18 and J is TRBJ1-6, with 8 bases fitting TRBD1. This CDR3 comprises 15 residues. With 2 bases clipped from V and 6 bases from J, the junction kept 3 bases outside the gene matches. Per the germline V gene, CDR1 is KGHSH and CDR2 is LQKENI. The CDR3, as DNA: TGTGCCAGCTCACCAACCGACAGGGGTAATTCACCCCTCCACTTT. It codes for CASSPTDRGNSPLHF.